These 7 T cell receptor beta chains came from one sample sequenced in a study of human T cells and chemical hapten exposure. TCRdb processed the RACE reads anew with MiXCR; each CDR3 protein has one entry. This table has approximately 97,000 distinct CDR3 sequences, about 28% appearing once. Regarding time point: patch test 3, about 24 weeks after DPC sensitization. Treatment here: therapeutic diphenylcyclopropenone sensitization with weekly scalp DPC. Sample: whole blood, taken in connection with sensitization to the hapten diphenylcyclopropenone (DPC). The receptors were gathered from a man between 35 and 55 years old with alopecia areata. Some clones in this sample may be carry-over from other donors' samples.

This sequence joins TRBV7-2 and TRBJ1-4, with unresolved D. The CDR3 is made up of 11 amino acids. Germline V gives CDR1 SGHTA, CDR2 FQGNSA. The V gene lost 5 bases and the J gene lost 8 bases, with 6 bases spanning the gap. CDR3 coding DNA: TGTGCCAGCAGCACAGAGGAAAAACTGTTTTTT. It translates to CASSTEEKLFF.

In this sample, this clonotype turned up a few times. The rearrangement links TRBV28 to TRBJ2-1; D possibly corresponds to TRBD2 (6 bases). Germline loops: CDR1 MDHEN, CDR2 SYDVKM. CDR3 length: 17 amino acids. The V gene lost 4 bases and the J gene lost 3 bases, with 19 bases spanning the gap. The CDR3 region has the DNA TGTGCCAGCAGTTCCGGGGGAGTGGGTATACTCTACAATGAGCAGTTCTTC. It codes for CASSSGGVGILYNEQFF.

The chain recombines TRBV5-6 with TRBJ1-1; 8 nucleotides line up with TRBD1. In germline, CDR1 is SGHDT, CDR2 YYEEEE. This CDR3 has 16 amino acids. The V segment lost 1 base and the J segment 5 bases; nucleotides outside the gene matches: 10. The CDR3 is CASSLPQTGVGTEAFF. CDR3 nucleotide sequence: TGTGCCAGCAGCTTGCCCCAGACAGGGGTCGGGACTGAAGCTTTCTTT. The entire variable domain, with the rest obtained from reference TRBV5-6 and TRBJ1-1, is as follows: DAGVTQSPTHLIKTRGQQVTLRCSPKSGHDTVSWYQQALGQGPQFIFQYYEEEERQRGNFPDRFSGHQFPNYSSELNVNALLLGDSALYLCASSLPQTGVGTEAFFGQGTRLTVV.

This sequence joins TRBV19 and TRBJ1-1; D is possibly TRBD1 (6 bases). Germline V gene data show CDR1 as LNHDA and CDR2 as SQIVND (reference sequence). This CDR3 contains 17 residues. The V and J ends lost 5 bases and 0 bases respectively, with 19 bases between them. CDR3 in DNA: TGTGCCAGTAGTCCTAGGCCCACAGGGACTATGAACACTGAAGCTTTCTTT. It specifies CASSPRPTGTMNTEAFF.

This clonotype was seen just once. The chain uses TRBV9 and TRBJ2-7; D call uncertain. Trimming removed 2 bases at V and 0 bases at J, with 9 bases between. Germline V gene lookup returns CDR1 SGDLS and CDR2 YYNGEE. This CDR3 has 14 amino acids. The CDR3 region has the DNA TGTGCCAGCAGCGTGGACCTCCGCTCCTACGAGCAGTACTTC. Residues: CASSVDLRSYEQYF.

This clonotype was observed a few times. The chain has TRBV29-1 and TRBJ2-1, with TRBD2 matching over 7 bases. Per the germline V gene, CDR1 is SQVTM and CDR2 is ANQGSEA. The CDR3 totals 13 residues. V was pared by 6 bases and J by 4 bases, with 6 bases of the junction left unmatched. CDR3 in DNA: TGCAGCGTAGTAGGGCGGGAGTACAATGAGCAGTTCTTC. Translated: CSVVGREYNEQFF.

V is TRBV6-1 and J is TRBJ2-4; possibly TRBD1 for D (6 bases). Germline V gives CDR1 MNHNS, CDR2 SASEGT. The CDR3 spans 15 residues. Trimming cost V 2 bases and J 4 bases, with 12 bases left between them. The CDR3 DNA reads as TGTGCCAGCAGTGAACTCCCAGGGGATAAAAACATTCAGTACTTC. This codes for CASSELPGDKNIQYF.